The clone carrying this T cell receptor beta chain was counted many times. This entry is derived from a study of identical twins. Each CDR3 protein gets one entry after TCRdb re-called the 5' RACE reads with MiXCR. Here the sample spans about 690,000 distinct CDR3 sequences, 21% being singletons. The V end lost 6 bases, the J end lost 0 bases, and 0 bases lay between the germline ends. The CDR3 length is 11 residues. This sample also appeared in a second study, on T cells expressing NK-cell markers. From that report: Eight donors were sequenced, seven testing HCMV-seropositive and one testing seronegative.

Sequences were obtained from PBMCs. This chain joins TRBV12-3 or TRBV12-4 and TRBJ2-1; no clear D gene. This TCR was recovered from a woman in her late teens or twenties in good health. CDR3 in DNA: TGTGCCAGCAGCTCCTACAATGAGCAGTTCTTC. The encoded protein is CASSSYNEQFF.